The entry below describes one TCR beta chain. The antigen is unknown. The data derive from a study of vaccination and CD4 T cells after COVID-19. Study information: Overlapping SARS-CoV-2, HCoV-NL63, HCoV-OC43 and HCoV-229E spike peptides were used to stimulate cells.

The treatment denotes: approximately 11-day PBMC culture with coronavirus spike peptide pools or control peptides (ViraFEST assay). Negative selection purified CD4+ T cells after about nine days of culture. Researchers used the Oncomine TCR Beta short-read assay to sequence DNA from cultured CD4+ T cells. Researchers extracted genomic DNA from CD4+ T cells that had been cultured. TCRdb independently ran MiXCR on the PCR reads; one entry per CDR3 protein. The repertoire consists of tens of thousands of distinct CDR3 sequences, with roughly 44% occurring once and the leading ten covering about 18%. Germline V gives CDR1 MNHNS, CDR2 SASEGT. V gave up 6 bases and J gave up 9 bases; unmatched junction bases: 4. This CDR3 spans 12 amino acids. Study-wide points: The median count of SARS-CoV-2-reactive clonotypes rose from 21 to 38, not significantly.

The sequence was obtained from a human donor who received a COVID-19 vaccine. The chain combines TRBV6-1 with TRBJ1-5; 8 positions match TRBD1. Here the sequenced sample was CD4+ T cells from blood, cultured in vitro, taken before SARS-CoV-2 vaccination. CDR3 residues: CASRTGAGPQHF. The CDR3 nucleotides read TGTGCCAGCAGGACAGGGGCAGGGCCCCAGCATTTT.